Included here is one T cell receptor (beta chain) sequence, with context. This CDR3 has 15 amino acids. Trimming removed 6 bases from V and 5 bases from J; junction bases left unmatched: 8. Germline V gene lookup returns CDR1 WNHNN and CDR2 SYGVQD (reference sequence). The sample is drawn from a study of identical twins. TCRdb processed the 5' RACE reads anew with MiXCR; each CDR3 protein has one entry. This table has approximately 500,000 distinct CDR3 sequences, 24% appearing once. In addition, the sample was reused for a study of T cells expressing NK-cell markers.

This chain links TRBV10-1 with TRBJ2-1; 9 nucleotides line up with TRBD1. This receptor was taken from a woman younger than 35 in good health. Input material: CD4+ T cells sorted from blood. The CDR3 DNA sequence: TGCGCCAGCAGCCTTACAGGGGGCGCCCACAATGAGCAGTTCTTC. This sequence encodes CASSLTGGAHNEQFF.